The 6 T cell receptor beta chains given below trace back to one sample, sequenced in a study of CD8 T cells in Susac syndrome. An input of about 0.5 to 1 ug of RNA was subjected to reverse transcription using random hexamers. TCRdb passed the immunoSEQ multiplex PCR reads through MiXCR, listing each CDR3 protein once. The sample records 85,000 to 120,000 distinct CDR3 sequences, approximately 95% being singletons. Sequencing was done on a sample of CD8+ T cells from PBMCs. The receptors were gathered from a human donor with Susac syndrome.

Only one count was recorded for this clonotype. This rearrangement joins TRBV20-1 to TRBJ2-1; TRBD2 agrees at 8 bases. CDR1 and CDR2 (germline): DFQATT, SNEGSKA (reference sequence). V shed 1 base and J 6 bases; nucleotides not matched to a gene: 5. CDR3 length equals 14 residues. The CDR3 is CSARVTGGANEQFF. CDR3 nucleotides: TGCAGTGCTAGAGTCACGGGGGGGGCCAATGAGCAGTTCTTC.

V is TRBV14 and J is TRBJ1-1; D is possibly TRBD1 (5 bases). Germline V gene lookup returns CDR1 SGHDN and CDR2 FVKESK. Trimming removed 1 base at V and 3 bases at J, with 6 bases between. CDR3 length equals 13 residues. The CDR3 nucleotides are TGTGCCAGCAGCCAAGCGACAGACACTGAAGCTTTCTTT. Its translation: CASSQATDTEAFF.

The CDR3 DNA sequence: TGCAGCATAGGGGACAGGGCTTACAATGAGCAGTTCTTC. It codes for CSIGDRAYNEQFF. The V and J genes are TRBV29-1 and TRBJ2-1; TRBD1 aligns across 9 bases. Trimming removed 8 bases from V and 4 bases from J; junction bases left unmatched: 6. The germline V gene encodes CDR1 SQVTM and CDR2 ANQGSEA. CDR3 length equals 13 residues.

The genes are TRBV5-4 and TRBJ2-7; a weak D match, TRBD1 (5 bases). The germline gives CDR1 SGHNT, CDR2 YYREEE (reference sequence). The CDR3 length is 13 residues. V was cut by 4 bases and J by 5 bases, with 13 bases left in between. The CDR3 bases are TGTGCCAGCAGCCCTAGGGGTATCGACGAGCAGTACTTC. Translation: CASSPRGIDEQYF.

CDR3 in amino acids: CASSIRTGAGDLSSYNEQFF. In DNA, the CDR3 is TGCGCCAGCAGCATCCGGACAGGGGCCGGGGACCTTAGCTCCTACAATGAGCAGTTCTTC. The J gene is TRBJ2-1, the V gene TRBV5-1; 9 bases fit TRBD1. This CDR3 has 20 residues. V shed 4 bases and J 0 bases; nucleotides not matched to a gene: 17. CDR1 and CDR2 from the germline V gene are SGHRS and YFSETQ.

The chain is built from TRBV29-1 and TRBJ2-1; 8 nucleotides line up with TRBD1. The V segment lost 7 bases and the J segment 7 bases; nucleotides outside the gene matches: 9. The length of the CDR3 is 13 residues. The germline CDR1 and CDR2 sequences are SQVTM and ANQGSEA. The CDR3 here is CSEGTGRRNEQFF. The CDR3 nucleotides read TGCAGCGAAGGGACAGGCCGGAGGAATGAGCAGTTCTTC.